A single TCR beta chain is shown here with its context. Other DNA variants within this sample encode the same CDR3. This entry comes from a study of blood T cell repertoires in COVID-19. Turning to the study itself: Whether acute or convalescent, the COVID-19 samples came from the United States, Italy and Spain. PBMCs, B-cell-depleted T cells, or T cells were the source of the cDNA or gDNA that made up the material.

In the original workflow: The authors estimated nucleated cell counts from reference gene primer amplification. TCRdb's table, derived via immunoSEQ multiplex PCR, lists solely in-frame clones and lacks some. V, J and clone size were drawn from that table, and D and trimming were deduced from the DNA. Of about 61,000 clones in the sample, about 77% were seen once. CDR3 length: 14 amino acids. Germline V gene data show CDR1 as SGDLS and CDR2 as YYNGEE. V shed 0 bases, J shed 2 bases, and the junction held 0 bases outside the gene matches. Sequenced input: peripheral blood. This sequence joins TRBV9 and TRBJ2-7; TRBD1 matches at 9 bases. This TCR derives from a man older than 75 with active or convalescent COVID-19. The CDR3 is CASSVGQGAYEQYF. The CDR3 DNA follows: TGTGCCAGCAGCGTAGGACAGGGGGCCTACGAGCAGTACTTC.